Here is one T cell receptor (beta chain) with its context. The PCR had 60 Vbeta and 13 Jbeta primers. Here immunoSEQ multiplex PCR was the method, and the copy in TCRdb shows in-frame clones only, minus some. The sample holds roughly 180,000 clones, about 80% seen once. The sample belongs to a study of cytomegalovirus exposure and HLA in healthy donors. The CDR3 has 15 residues. The germline V gene has CDR1 SGHTS and CDR2 YDEGEE. V was cut by 3 bases and J by 0 bases, with 10 bases left in between. The chain combines TRBV5-8 with TRBJ1-5; possible D gene TRBD1, 5 bases. This TCR was recovered from a man aged 25 to 45 in good health and CMV-seronegative. Sequenced: PBMCs. Here the CDR3 DNA reads TGTGCCAGCAGCTCGGGGGTAGCTAGCAATCAGCCCCAGCATTTT. Protein product: CASSSGVASNQPQHF.